Below are 4 T cell receptor beta chains sequenced from a single sample in a study of cytotoxic CD8 clonotypes in ibrutinib-treated CLL. Clones were sequenced by immunoSEQ multiplex PCR, and TCRdb holds only the in-frame ones, with some missing. The table lists 60,000 to 95,000 clones, less than 85% of them singletons. This specimen consisted of PBMCs, obtained after 24 months of ibrutinib treatment. The receptor set was obtained from a human donor with chronic lymphocytic leukemia.

The V call is TRBV28, the J call TRBJ2-1; the D gene is possibly TRBD1 (6 bases). V lost 4 bases, J lost 4 bases, and 14 bases lay in between. The CDR3 has 15 residues. Germline loops: CDR1 MDHEN, CDR2 SYDVKM. The chain's CDR3 is CASSSISQGYNEQFF. CDR3 in DNA: TGTGCCAGCAGTTCGATCTCACAGGGATACAATGAGCAGTTCTTC.

The V gene is TRBV28, the J gene TRBJ1-4, with 8 bases identical to TRBD1. CDR3 length equals 17 residues. From germline, CDR1 is MDHEN and CDR2 SYDVKM. The J segment lost 4 bases and the V segment lost 4 bases, leaving 11 bases of the junction unmatched. The CDR3 bases are TGTGCCAGCAGTTCGGACAGGGTGGGCGGGAGTAATGAAAAACTGTTTTTT. It codes for CASSSDRVGGSNEKLFF.

The chain combines TRBV6-1 with TRBJ2-3; 11 bases fit TRBD2. With 7 bases clipped from V and 1 base from J, the junction kept 4 bases outside the gene matches. This CDR3 contains 15 residues. Per germline, CDR1 MNHNS and CDR2 SASEGT. The CDR3 DNA reads as TGTGCCAGCAACCCACTAGCGGGAGGCACAGATACGCAGTATTTT. It encodes CASNPLAGGTDTQYF.

This clone was detected a few times. This chain connects TRBV28 to TRBJ1-5; TRBD1 is a possible D gene (6 bases). The CDR3 is 16 residues long. V lost 5 bases and J 2 bases, leaving 16 bases between the germline ends. In germline, CDR1 is MDHEN, CDR2 SYDVKM. This CDR3 reads CASSLDQGHGNQPQHF. The CDR3 DNA reads as TGTGCCAGCAGTCTGGATCAGGGGCATGGCAATCAGCCCCAGCATTTT.